These 28 T cell receptor beta chains came from one sample sequenced in a study of brain T cells in children with intractable seizures. Sequenced by immunoSEQ multiplex PCR; TCRdb stores in-frame clones only, minus some. The sample shows 95,000 to 120,000 clones, under 95% of them seen only once. The sample consisted of peripheral blood, taken at surgery. The receptor source for this set is a boy younger than two with hemimegalencephaly and intractable seizures.

This clone was counted a single time. This chain links TRBV4-1 with TRBJ2-7, with D perhaps TRBD1 (7 bases). Germline V lookup: CDR1 MGHRA, CDR2 YSYEKL. Deletions cut 4 bases from V and 4 bases from J, with 14 bases between. The CDR3 covers 14 residues. CDR3 loop: CASSPRQGGYEQYF. The CDR3 DNA sequence: TGCGCCAGCAGCCCCCGACAGGGAGGATACGAGCAGTACTTC.

The chain is built from TRBV10-3 and TRBJ2-2; 7 bases are shared with TRBD2. The CDR3 covers 15 residues. The ends lost 6 bases at V and 5 bases at J; junction bases unmatched: 9. Germline V gene sequence: CDR1 ENHRY, CDR2 SYGVKD. CDR3 sequence: CAIRGTSAQTGELFF. In nucleotides, the CDR3 is TGTGCCATCAGAGGAACTAGCGCCCAGACCGGGGAGCTGTTTTTT.

The chain combines TRBV28 with TRBJ2-2, with unresolved D. V was shortened by 2 bases and J by 2 bases, with 12 bases between the two germline ends. CDR3 size: 16 residues. The germline gives CDR1 MDHEN, CDR2 SYDVKM. The CDR3 DNA follows: TGTGCCAGCAGTTTACCCTCCTCGTTCAACACCGGGGAGCTGTTTTTT. Translating it yields CASSLPSSFNTGELFF.

The V gene is TRBV5-1, the J gene TRBJ2-6; TRBD2 is a possible D gene (5 bases). This CDR3 contains 17 residues. Trimming pared 0 bases from V and 1 base from J, leaving 11 bases between. CDR1 and CDR2 (germline): SGHRS, YFSETQ. CDR3: CASSLDWRSSGANVLTF. The CDR3 coding sequence is TGCGCCAGCAGCTTGGATTGGAGGTCGTCTGGGGCCAACGTCCTGACTTTC.

The chain employs TRBV5-5 and TRBJ2-7; no clear D gene. This CDR3 comprises 11 residues. Germline V CDR1 and CDR2: SGHKS, YYEKEE (reference sequence). The V and J ends lost 4 bases and 6 bases respectively, with 8 bases between them. The CDR3 region has the DNA TGTGCCAGCAGCCGATACCTCGAGCAGTACTTC. The encoded protein is CASSRYLEQYF.

The chain employs TRBV6-5 and TRBJ2-7; perhaps TRBD2 as D (6 bases). CDR1 MNHEY and CDR2 SVGAGI come from the germline V gene. This CDR3 is built from 14 residues. V dropped 0 bases and J dropped 5 bases, with 11 bases sitting between them. The CDR3 reads CASSYSRTTNEQYF. In nucleotides, the CDR3 is TGTGCCAGCAGTTACTCCCGGACTACTAACGAGCAGTACTTC.

V is TRBV29-1 and J is TRBJ1-1; 11 positions agree with TRBD1. The CDR3 runs 17 residues. Looked up from germline, CDR1 is SQVTM and CDR2 is ANQGSEA. J was trimmed by 5 bases and V by 2 bases; bases with no gene match: 13. The CDR3 loop is CSVEPRLGQGARTEAFF. Written as DNA, the CDR3 is TGCAGCGTTGAACCCCGTCTCGGACAGGGGGCGAGGACTGAAGCTTTCTTT.

About this clone: The sample carries other DNA sequences with the same CDR3. The chain recombines TRBV4-3 with TRBJ2-7; 10 bases fit TRBD2. V dropped 1 base and J dropped 3; count of bases not matched to a gene: 0. CDR1 and CDR2 from the germline V gene are LGHNA and YSLEER. This CDR3 is 14 amino acids long. CDR3 nucleotide sequence: TGCGCCAGCAGCCAAGGGACTAGCGGCTACGAGCAGTACTTC. Translating it yields CASSQGTSGYEQYF.

The gene calls are TRBV5-8 and TRBJ1-4; 12 nucleotides align to TRBD1. The CDR3 is 18 residues long. Germline CDR1 reads SGHTS; CDR2 reads YDEGEE. Trimming cost V 4 bases and J 5 bases; bases outside gene matches: 12. The CDR3 DNA follows: TGTGCCAGCAGCCGTTTCCGGGACAGGGGGCCGACCAATGAAAAACTGTTTTTT. This sequence encodes CASSRFRDRGPTNEKLFF.

V is TRBV3-1 (or the pseudogene TRBV3-2) and J is TRBJ2-2; 8 nucleotides agree with TRBD1. V lost 6 bases to trimming and J lost 1 base; unmatched junction nucleotides: 4. Germline V gene lookup returns CDR1 LGHDT and CDR2 YNNKEL (reference sequence). The CDR3 runs to 15 residues. Here the CDR3 DNA reads TGTGCCAGCAGTCGGACAGGGCTGAACACCGGGGAGCTGTTTTTT. Translated: CASSRTGLNTGELFF.

The chain joins TRBV7-9 to TRBJ2-1; 13 bases fit TRBD2. This CDR3 region has 16 residues. With V trimmed by 2 bases and J by 6 bases, 4 bases remained unmatched. From germline, CDR1 is SEHNR and CDR2 FQNEAQ (reference sequence). The CDR3 coding sequence is TGTGCCAGCAGCTTAACTAGCGGGAGGGGGTCCAATGAGCAGTTCTTC. It translates to CASSLTSGRGSNEQFF.

J is TRBJ2-7 and V is TRBV5-6; tentatively, D is TRBD1 (5 bases). Trimming pared 0 bases from V and 3 bases from J, leaving 16 bases between. This CDR3 spans 16 amino acids. From germline, CDR1 is SGHDT and CDR2 YYEEEE. CDR3 sequence: CASSLEGRGHHYEQYF. The CDR3, as DNA: TGTGCCAGCAGCTTGGAGGGGCGCGGACACCACTACGAGCAGTACTTC.

The chain combines TRBV2 with TRBJ1-3; D is unresolved. Trimming stripped 7 bases from V and 4 bases from J, with 11 bases between. The CDR3 has 13 amino acids. From germline, CDR1 is SNHLY and CDR2 FYNNEI. CDR3: CASNRDPGNTIYF. CDR3 bases: TGTGCCAGCAACCGAGACCCCGGAAACACCATATATTTT.

This sequence joins TRBV21-1 and TRBJ2-1; the DNA was not used to check the table's D call, TRBD2. TRBV21-1 corresponds to a pseudogene. This CDR3 contains 18 residues. The CDR3 coding sequence is TGTGCCAGCAGCAAAGGGGGACTAGGGTGGAGCTCCTACAATGAGCAGTTCTTC. This encodes CASSKGGLGWSSYNEQFF.

This clone has just one count. The CDR3 region is CASSPAEGRRATQYF. DNA for the CDR3: TGTGCCAGCAGTCCCGCGGAAGGGCGGCGGGCTACGCAGTATTTT. The rearrangement joins TRBV6-5 to TRBJ2-3, with D perhaps TRBD2 (5 bases). From germline, CDR1 is MNHEY and CDR2 SVGAGI. There are 15 residues in the CDR3. The V gene lost 5 bases and the J gene lost 8 bases, with 20 bases spanning the gap.

This chain uses TRBV10-1 with TRBJ1-2; D possibly corresponds to TRBD1 (6 bases). The CDR3 runs 13 residues. CDR1 WNHNN and CDR2 SYGVQD come from the germline V gene (reference sequence). Trimming removed 1 base at V and 4 bases at J, with 7 bases between. The DNA for the CDR3 is TGCGCCAGCAGTGAGTTGGACAGCTATGGCTACACCTTC. Translating it yields CASSELDSYGYTF.

The chain combines TRBV6-1 with TRBJ1-1, with D hard to call. This CDR3 comprises 14 residues. Trimming stripped 0 bases from V and 1 base from J, with 6 bases between. The V gene's germline CDR1 is MNHNS and CDR2 SASEGT. The CDR3 region has the DNA TGTGCCAGCAGTGAAGCAACTAAGAACACTGAAGCTTTCTTT. Protein product: CASSEATKNTEAFF.

The chain couples TRBV19 to TRBJ2-7; perhaps TRBD1 as D (6 bases). V shed 3 bases and J shed 5 bases, with 14 bases lying between them. Germline values: CDR1 LNHDA, CDR2 SQIVND (reference sequence). CDR3 length: 14 residues. This chain's CDR3 is CASSIGQGRNEQYF. The CDR3 nucleotides are TGTGCCAGTAGTATTGGGCAGGGGAGAAACGAGCAGTACTTC.

The genes are TRBV15 and TRBJ2-7, with TRBD1 matching 11 bases. CDR1 and CDR2 from the germline V gene are LNHNV and YYDKDF (reference sequence). The CDR3 totals 15 residues. Trimming at V came to 0 bases and at J to 4 bases, leaving 2 bases not matched to a gene. CDR3: CATSREDRGPYEQYF. CDR3 nucleotide sequence: TGTGCCACCAGCAGAGAGGACAGGGGGCCGTACGAGCAGTACTTC. Drawing the rest from reference TRBV15 and TRBJ2-7, the complete variable domain is DAMVIQNPRYQVTQFGKPVTLSCSQTLNHNVMYWYQQKSSQAPKLLFHYYDKDFNNEADTPDNFQSRRPNTSFCFLDIRSPGLGDTAMYLCATSREDRGPYEQYFGPGTRLTVT.

The chain links TRBV9 to TRBJ2-3, with 7 bases matching TRBD2. This CDR3 comprises 16 residues. V lost 4 bases, J lost 1 base, and 9 bases stayed unmatched. Germline CDR1 and CDR2: SGDLS and YYNGEE. CDR3 DNA: TGTGCCAGCAGCCCCCCCGGTCTAGCGGGCACAGATACGCAGTATTTT. Translated, it gives CASSPPGLAGTDTQYF.

V usage is TRBV5-4 and J usage is TRBJ2-7; no clear D. CDR1 and CDR2 (germline): SGHNT, YYREEE (reference sequence). The CDR3 is 14 amino acids. V shed 0 bases and J shed 3 bases, with 10 bases lying between them. The CDR3 loop reads CASSLGDRNYEQYF. The CDR3 DNA reads as TGTGCCAGCAGCTTGGGCGACCGAAACTACGAGCAGTACTTC. Together with reference TRBV5-4 and TRBJ2-7, the CDR3 gives the full variable domain: ETGVTQSPTHLIKTRGQQVTLRCSSQSGHNTVSWYQQALGQGPQFIFQYYREEENGRGNFPPRFSGLQFPNYSSELNVNALELDDSALYLCASSLGDRNYEQYFGPGTRLTVT.

DNA of the CDR3: TGTGCCAGTAGTATAGTTCTAGCGGGGATCAATGAGCAGTTCTTC. Protein product: CASSIVLAGINEQFF. The chain joins TRBV19 to TRBJ2-1, with 9 bases identical to TRBD2. V trimming: 1 base; J trimming: 6 bases; junction bases outside the gene matches: 4. This CDR3 has 15 amino acids. Germline values: CDR1 LNHDA, CDR2 SQIVND (reference sequence).

The V and J genes are TRBV7-6 and TRBJ2-6, with D hard to call. This CDR3 has 18 residues. V shed 0 bases and J shed 2 bases, with 14 bases lying between them. From germline, CDR1 is SGHVS and CDR2 FNYEAQ. The CDR3 protein is CASSLAPTWLAGANVLTF. CDR3 DNA sequence: TGTGCCAGCAGCTTAGCACCAACTTGGCTGGCTGGGGCCAACGTCCTGACTTTC.

This sequence joins TRBV7-9 and TRBJ2-7, with D possibly being TRBD1 (8 bases). V was clipped by 8 bases and J by 1 base, with 15 bases between them. Germline CDR1 and CDR2: SEHNR and FQNEAQ (reference sequence). The CDR3 length is 14 residues. CDR3 region: CASQGQGGSYEQYF. The CDR3 region has the DNA TGTGCCAGCCAAGGACAGGGAGGGTCCTACGAGCAGTACTTC.

The rearrangement uses TRBV29-1 and TRBJ2-7, with TRBD1 identical over 8 bases. Trimming took 4 bases from V and 4 from J; bases not matched to a gene: 12. This CDR3 comprises 15 residues. Germline V lookup: CDR1 SQVTM, CDR2 ANQGSEA. In DNA, the CDR3 is TGCAGCGTTGTATCACAGGGGGGTTTATTTTACGAGCAGTACTTC. Its translation is CSVVSQGGLFYEQYF.

The chain combines TRBV10-3 with TRBJ1-3; D is uncertain. CDR3 length: 15 residues. CDR1 and CDR2 from the germline V gene are ENHRY and SYGVKD. V was pared by 2 bases and J by 0 bases, with 8 bases between. The chain's CDR3 is CAISEGPSSGNTIYF. For the CDR3, the DNA is TGTGCCATCAGTGAGGGCCCGTCCTCTGGAAACACCATATATTTT.

The gene calls are TRBV5-1 and TRBJ2-5; tentative D call: TRBD2 (5 bases). Germline V gives CDR1 SGHRS, CDR2 YFSETQ. Trimming took off 4 bases at V and 6 bases at J, with 22 bases between the two ends. The CDR3 runs to 16 residues. The CDR3 loop is CASSNLGPTGRQTQYF. The CDR3 bases are TGCGCCAGCAGCAACCTTGGACCCACGGGGAGACAGACCCAGTACTTC.

The genes are TRBV6-5 and TRBJ1-2; the D is unclear. From germline, CDR1 is MNHEY and CDR2 SVGAGI. This CDR3 spans 15 amino acids. Trimming removed 6 bases at V and 0 bases at J, with 14 bases between. As DNA, the CDR3 is TGTGCCAGCAGCCCGCTTCAGGTTCCTAACTATGGCTACACCTTC. Translating it yields CASSPLQVPNYGYTF.